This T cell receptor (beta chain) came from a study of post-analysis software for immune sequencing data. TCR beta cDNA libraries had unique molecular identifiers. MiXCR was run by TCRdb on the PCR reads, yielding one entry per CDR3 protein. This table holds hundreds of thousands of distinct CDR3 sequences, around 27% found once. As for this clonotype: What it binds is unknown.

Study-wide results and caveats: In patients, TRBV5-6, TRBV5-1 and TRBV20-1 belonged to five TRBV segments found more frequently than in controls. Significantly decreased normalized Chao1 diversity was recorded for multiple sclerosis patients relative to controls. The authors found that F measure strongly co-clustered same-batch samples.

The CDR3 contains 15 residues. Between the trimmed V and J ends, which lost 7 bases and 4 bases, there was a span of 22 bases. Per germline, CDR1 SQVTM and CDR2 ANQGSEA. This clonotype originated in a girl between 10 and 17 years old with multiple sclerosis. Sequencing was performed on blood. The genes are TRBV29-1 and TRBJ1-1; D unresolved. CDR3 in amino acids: CSGHIFSQRATEAFF. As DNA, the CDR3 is TGCAGCGGCCACATTTTTAGTCAACGGGCCACTGAAGCTTTCTTT.